A single sample gave rise to the 14 T cell receptor beta chains below, sequenced in a study of T cells expressing NK-cell markers. TCRdb reworked the 5' RACE reads into one entry per CDR3 protein, no DNA. The sample is made up of roughly 150,000 distinct CDR3 sequences, and the top ten hold around 20% of it. Sequencing used blood T cells: a sorted CD56 or NKG2C T cell subset, CD4+ or CD8+ T cells, or bulk PBMC T cells (not recorded which). These TCRs come from a man aged 18 to 70 in good health.

This chain connects TRBV11-3 to TRBJ2-1. Germline CDR1 and CDR2: SGHNT and YENEEA. The CDR3 runs to 15 residues. Here the CDR3 reads CASSPTRGSYNEQFF. Combining the CDR3 with reference TRBV11-3 and TRBJ2-1 gives the whole variable domain EAGVVQSPRYKIIEKKQPVAFWCNPISGHNTLYWYLQNLGQGPELLIRYENEEAVDDSQLPKDRFSAERLKGVDSTLKIQPAELGDSAVYLCASSPTRGSYNEQFFGPGTRLTVL.

The chain recombines TRBV20-1 with TRBJ2-7; TCRdb outputs TRBD2, but without DNA this stays unchecked. CDR1 and CDR2 from the germline V gene are DFQATT and SNEGSKA (reference sequence). The CDR3 extends over 13 amino acids. CDR3 loop: CSAPGGALEEQYF.

J is TRBJ1-1 and V is TRBV6-1; TCRdb's D call, TRBD1, is unchecked because there is no DNA. CDR1 and CDR2 (germline): MNHNS, SASEGT. This CDR3 region has 14 residues. CDR3 sequence: CASSENWGVTEAFF.

The chain couples TRBV6-1 to TRBJ2-5; absent DNA, TCRdb's TRBD1 call cannot be checked. This CDR3 spans 15 amino acids. The germline gives CDR1 MNHNS, CDR2 SASEGT. CDR3: CASSRRDRGQETQYF.

V usage is TRBV4-1 and J usage is TRBJ2-3; absent DNA, TCRdb's TRBD1 call cannot be checked. The CDR3 sequence is 15 residues long. Per the germline V gene, CDR1 is MGHRA and CDR2 is YSYEKL. The CDR3 loop is CASSMGGALTDTQYF.

The chain links TRBV9 to TRBJ2-2. Germline-derived CDR1 and CDR2 are SGDLS and YYNGEE. The CDR3 totals 12 residues. The CDR3 spells CASSVPSGELFF. The full variable domain, its missing parts supplied by reference TRBV9 and TRBJ2-2, is DSGVTQTPKHLITATGQRVTLRCSPRSGDLSVYWYQQSLDQGLQFLIQYYNGEERAKGNILERFSAQQFPDLHSELNLSSLELGDSALYFCASSVPSGELFFGEGSRLTVL.

The chain recombines TRBV3-1 with TRBJ2-7; the D call of TRBD2 rests on TCRdb alone, since no DNA is present to check it. CDR3 length: 15 amino acids. The germline V gene encodes CDR1 LGHDT and CDR2 YNNKEL (reference sequence). CDR3 sequence: CASSQIRDSAHEQYF.

The chain links TRBV3-1 to TRBJ1-6. This CDR3 region has 14 residues. Germline-derived CDR1 and CDR2 are LGHDT and YNNKEL (reference sequence). CDR3 region: CASSQDLMDSPLHF.

The V and J genes are TRBV28 and TRBJ2-4. Germline assignment: CDR1 MDHEN and CDR2 SYDVKM. The CDR3 is 13 amino acids. This CDR3 is CASTIGVRDIQYF.

The V and J genes are TRBV5-1 and TRBJ2-1; the D gene TCRdb calls, TRBD2, cannot be checked with no DNA. The CDR3 contains 13 residues. CDR1 SGHRS and CDR2 YFSETQ come from the germline V gene. The CDR3 reads CASSLGLANEQFF.

The V gene is TRBV20-1, the J gene TRBJ2-1; TCRdb lists TRBD2, though no DNA is available to test this call. This CDR3 comprises 19 residues. Germline loops: CDR1 DFQATT, CDR2 SNEGSKA (reference sequence). This CDR3 is CSARDPGTSGGLSYNEQFF.

The V and J genes are TRBV28 and TRBJ2-5; the D call of TRBD2 rests on TCRdb alone, since no DNA is present to check it. The germline gives CDR1 MDHEN, CDR2 SYDVKM. The CDR3 runs to 16 residues. The CDR3 region is CASSSARLGAQETQYF.

The chain employs TRBV7-6 and TRBJ2-2; TCRdb's D call, TRBD2, is unchecked because there is no DNA. There are 17 residues in the CDR3. Germline-derived CDR1 and CDR2 are SGHVS and FNYEAQ. The CDR3 here is CASSLEVEGTDTGELFF.

The V gene is TRBV5-1, the J gene TRBJ2-5; there is no DNA to check the TCRdb D call of TRBD1. The CDR3 extends over 15 amino acids. Germline V gives CDR1 SGHRS, CDR2 YFSETQ. CDR3 residues: CASRGTGSYQETQYF.